One and the same sample provided the 30 T cell receptor beta chains below, sequenced in a study of a mutant IDH1 vaccine in newly diagnosed glioma. Time point here: week 35, safety follow-up. Vaccination used 300 ug of mutant IDH1 20-mer peptide per dose, with topical imiquimod. Sequencing used immunoSEQ multiplex PCR; TCRdb keeps in-frame clones, though not all of them. Of around 60,000 clones in the sample, around four fifths were seen once. For these receptors, no antigen is known. The sequencing used PBMCs, collected from a glioma patient whose treatment included an IDH1 peptide vaccine. These receptors were obtained from a man younger than 45 with glioma.

The V and J genes are TRBV2 and TRBJ2-1, with 9 positions matching TRBD2. This CDR3 is built from 17 residues. The V segment lost 7 bases and the J segment 4 bases; nucleotides outside the gene matches: 14. CDR1 is SNHLY, CDR2 FYNNEI, per germline. The CDR3 bases are TGTGCCAGCAAGGGCGGGGGGGCGGTAACTGTATACAATGAGCAGTTCTTC. This gives the protein CASKGGGAVTVYNEQFF.

The chain carries TRBV2 and TRBJ2-1; D not resolved. Per the germline V gene, CDR1 is SNHLY and CDR2 is FYNNEI. Trimming removed 6 bases from V and 6 bases from J, with 12 bases in between. This CDR3 spans 13 amino acids. For the CDR3, the DNA is TGTGCCAGCAGATTAGTCCCTACCAATGAGCAGTTCTTC. The encoded protein is CASRLVPTNEQFF.

This chain joins TRBV19 and TRBJ2-1, with D possibly being TRBD1 or TRBD2 (7 bases each). Per germline, CDR1 LNHDA and CDR2 SQIVND (reference sequence). Trimming took 5 bases from V and 6 from J, leaving 17 bases between them. This CDR3 comprises 15 residues. This chain's CDR3 is CASSVTGSGANEQFF. CDR3 coding DNA: TGTGCCAGTAGTGTGACAGGGAGCGGGGCCAATGAGCAGTTCTTC.

This clone has more than one count but fewer than ten. The chain recombines TRBV2 with TRBJ1-6, with unresolved D. This CDR3 is built from 13 residues. V lost 2 bases and J lost 8, with 7 bases in between. CDR1 and CDR2 from the germline V gene are SNHLY and FYNNEI. CDR3 DNA: TGTGCCAGCAGTGAATCACGGTATTCACCCCTCCACTTT. Translating gives CASSESRYSPLHF.

The chain employs TRBV15 and TRBJ1-1, with D uncertain. This CDR3 is built from 12 residues. CDR1 is LNHNV and CDR2 is YYDKDF in the germline V gene (reference sequence). V lost 3 bases to trimming and J lost 3 bases, with 5 bases between them. The CDR3 reads CATSRTDTEAFF. DNA for the CDR3: TGTGCCACCAGCAGGACGGACACTGAAGCTTTCTTT.

The chain links TRBV7-2 to TRBJ1-1; no definite D call. The CDR3 spans 13 residues. Germline V lookup: CDR1 SGHTA, CDR2 FQGNSA. V lost 2 bases and J lost 3, with 7 bases in between. The CDR3 region has the DNA TGTGCCAGCAGCTTACGGGTTGACACTGAAGCTTTCTTT. This sequence encodes CASSLRVDTEAFF.

CDR3 region: CASSLVSQVEAFF. In nucleotides, the CDR3 is TGTGCCAGCAGCTTAGTGTCCCAAGTTGAAGCTTTCTTT. The chain uses TRBV7-9 and TRBJ1-1; D unresolved. This CDR3 is 13 amino acids long. V was clipped by 1 base and J by 7 bases, with 10 bases between them. Germline lookup yields CDR1 SEHNR and CDR2 FQNEAQ (reference sequence). Together with reference TRBV7-9 and TRBJ1-1, the CDR3 gives the full variable domain: DTGVSQNPRHKITKRGQNVTFRCDPISEHNRLYWYRQTLGQGPEFLTYFQNEAQLEKSRLLSDRFSAERPKGSFSTLEIQRTEQGDSAMYLCASSLVSQVEAFFGQGTRLTVV.

V usage is TRBV4-2 and J usage is TRBJ1-2, with D possibly TRBD1 on 6 matching bases. In germline, CDR1 is LGHNA, CDR2 YNFKEQ. V was cut by 1 base and J by 4 bases, with 16 bases left in between. The CDR3 has 16 amino acids. CDR3 coding DNA: TGTGCCAGCAGCCAAGTAGGGGGAGAGAGGGGCTATGGCTACACCTTC. This codes for CASSQVGGERGYGYTF.

This chain links TRBV10-3 with TRBJ1-4, with D possibly matching TRBD1 (6 bases). Deletions cut 4 bases from V and 3 bases from J, with 9 bases between. The CDR3 loop spans 14 amino acids. The V gene's germline CDR1 is ENHRY and CDR2 SYGVKD. CDR3 DNA: TGTGCCATCAGTGGTCCAGGGGCTAATGAAAAACTGTTTTTT. Its protein product is CAISGPGANEKLFF.

The chain recombines TRBV18 with TRBJ1-4, with D possibly matching TRBD1 (5 bases). The V gene's germline CDR1 is KGHSH and CDR2 LQKENI. V was cut by 5 bases and J by 7 bases, with 14 bases left in between. The CDR3 consists of 14 residues. CDR3 sequence reads: CASSKSGGSEKLFF. CDR3 coding DNA: TGTGCCAGCTCAAAGTCGGGGGGAAGTGAAAAACTGTTTTTT.

V usage is TRBV7-8 and J usage is TRBJ2-2; TRBD2 aligns across 12 bases. This CDR3 has 18 residues. With V trimmed by 5 bases and J by 1 base, 8 bases remained unmatched. Per germline, CDR1 SGHVS and CDR2 FQNEAQ. CDR3 loop: CASSAELAGGLNTGELFF. The CDR3 DNA reads TGTGCCAGCAGCGCCGAACTAGCGGGGGGCCTGAACACCGGGGAGCTGTTTTTT.

This clone was seen only a few times. The junction and the germline gene differ at one end; a read error may be behind it. Written as DNA, the CDR3 is TGCAGCGTTAAAGACTACGAGCAGTACTTC. Translation: CSVKDYEQYF. The chain joins TRBV29-1 to TRBJ2-7, with no clear D. CDR1 and CDR2 from the germline V gene are SQVTM and ANQGSEA. The CDR3 has 10 residues.

This rearrangement joins TRBV14 to TRBJ1-2; 9 bases match TRBD1. Germline V gene lookup returns CDR1 SGHDN and CDR2 FVKESK. CDR3 length equals 18 residues. The V segment lost 1 base and the J segment 3 bases; nucleotides outside the gene matches: 12. The CDR3 spells CASSQGLWGTGLYYGYTF. As DNA, the CDR3 is TGTGCCAGCAGCCAAGGTCTATGGGGGACAGGGCTATACTATGGCTACACCTTC.

This chain joins TRBV16 and TRBJ1-1; D unclear. Germline V gene data show CDR1 as KGHSY and CDR2 as FQNENV. The V end lost 1 base, the J end lost 1 base, and 16 bases lay between the germline ends. The CDR3 has 17 residues. CDR3 residues: CASSQFLSGWANTEAFF. The DNA of the CDR3 is TGTGCCAGCAGCCAATTCCTTTCCGGATGGGCGAACACTGAAGCTTTCTTT.

This clone has only one observation. The V gene is TRBV10-3, the J gene TRBJ1-1; 8 bases fit TRBD1. The length of the CDR3 is 18 residues. Germline V lookup: CDR1 ENHRY, CDR2 SYGVKD. V lost 0 bases and J lost 0; bases outside the gene matches: 9. The CDR3 spells CAISESNSRTGLNTEAFF. CDR3 bases: TGTGCCATCAGTGAGTCGAACAGCAGGACAGGGCTGAACACTGAAGCTTTCTTT.

The rearrangement joins TRBV4-1 to TRBJ2-7; maybe TRBD2 (6 bases). Trimming stripped 8 bases from V and 5 bases from J, with 13 bases between. The CDR3 covers 12 residues. CDR1 is MGHRA, CDR2 YSYEKL, per germline. This chain's CDR3 is CASSGGSHEQYF. The CDR3 DNA is TGCGCCAGCTCTGGAGGGTCCCACGAGCAGTACTTC.

The chain recombines TRBV7-9 with TRBJ1-3; TRBD1 agrees at 8 bases. The CDR3 extends over 14 amino acids. V was pared by 4 bases and J by 10 bases, with 9 bases of the junction left unmatched. Looked up from germline, CDR1 is SEHNR and CDR2 is FQNEAQ (reference sequence). CDR3 loop: CASSSGTGGITIYF. The DNA for the CDR3 is TGTGCCAGCAGCTCCGGGACAGGCGGGATTACCATATATTTT.

The chain uses TRBV27 and TRBJ2-7; 10 bases agree with TRBD1. With 5 bases clipped from V and 3 bases from J, the junction kept 10 bases outside the gene matches. Looked up from germline, CDR1 is MNHEY and CDR2 is SMNVEV (reference sequence). The CDR3 consists of 16 residues. The CDR3 DNA sequence: TGTGCCAGCAGTCCGGGGACAGGGGCCAGTAACTACGAGCAGTACTTC. Translation: CASSPGTGASNYEQYF.

This chain uses TRBV6-5 with TRBJ1-6, with D possibly being TRBD1 (5 bases). There are 14 residues in the CDR3. Trimming removed 4 bases at V and 11 bases at J, with 15 bases between. The V gene's germline CDR1 is MNHEY and CDR2 SVGAGI. In nucleotides, the CDR3 is TGTGCCAGCAGTTCGCCCAGGGAGAATACACCCCTCCACTTT. Amino acids: CASSSPRENTPLHF.

V usage is TRBV18 and J usage is TRBJ2-7; no reliable D call. The CDR3 covers 13 residues. CDR1 and CDR2 from the germline V gene are KGHSH and LQKENI. The germline V and J ends were trimmed by 3 bases and 2 bases, with 8 bases remaining between them. CDR3 nucleotides: TGTGCCAGCTCACCTTCAATTACCTACGAGCAGTACTTC. It encodes CASSPSITYEQYF.

The chain has TRBV6-5 and TRBJ2-1; D perhaps matches TRBD2 (5 bases). Trimming cost V 8 bases and J 6 bases, with 14 bases left between them. The CDR3 contains 13 residues. CDR1 and CDR2 (germline): MNHEY, SVGAGI. CDR3 DNA sequence: TGTGCCAGCGGCCTTAGCGCCCCCAATGAGCAGTTCTTC. This encodes CASGLSAPNEQFF.

V gene TRBV28 combines with J gene TRBJ2-7, with 7 bases identical to TRBD1. Trimming cost V 5 bases and J 8 bases; bases outside gene matches: 3. This CDR3 region has 11 residues. Germline loops: CDR1 MDHEN, CDR2 SYDVKM. As DNA, the CDR3 is TGTGCCAGCAGTGACAGGGTGAAGCAGTACTTC. This gives the protein CASSDRVKQYF.

The genes are TRBV6-5 and TRBJ2-2; perhaps TRBD1 as D (6 bases). In germline, CDR1 is MNHEY, CDR2 SVGAGI. This CDR3 spans 14 amino acids. Trimming pared 6 bases from V and 9 bases from J, leaving 17 bases between. CDR3: CASSRQAKPRELFF. The CDR3 DNA is TGTGCCAGCAGCAGACAGGCAAAACCGAGGGAGCTGTTTTTT.

This chain connects TRBV18 to TRBJ1-5, with 10 bases matching TRBD1. CDR1 is KGHSH and CDR2 is LQKENI in the germline V gene. The junction had 8 bases not matched to a gene; V was cut back by 3 bases and J by 6 bases. The CDR3 consists of 16 residues. DNA for the CDR3: TGTGCCAGCTCACCCCCCGGGACAGGGGCAGGTCAGCCCCAGCATTTT. It translates to CASSPPGTGAGQPQHF.

This clone was observed a handful of times. V usage is TRBV28 and J usage is TRBJ1-2, with 12 bases matching TRBD1. V shed 2 bases and J 4 bases; nucleotides not matched to a gene: 5. Germline V lookup: CDR1 MDHEN, CDR2 SYDVKM. The CDR3 loop spans 16 amino acids. The CDR3 bases are TGTGCCAGCAGTTTAAGGGACAGGGGGCGCATCTATGGCTACACCTTC. It specifies CASSLRDRGRIYGYTF.

This clone came up a few times. This CDR3 is also generated by other DNA sequences in the sample. The rearrangement uses TRBV30 and TRBJ1-5, with a weak D call TRBD1 (5 bases). Trimming pared 3 bases from V and 1 base from J, leaving 7 bases between. The CDR3 extends over 13 amino acids. Germline lookup yields CDR1 GTSNPN and CDR2 SVGIG (reference sequence). CDR3 region: CAWSRDSNQPQHF. The CDR3 DNA sequence: TGTGCCTGGAGCCGGGACAGCAATCAGCCCCAGCATTTT. The variable domain in full, completed from reference TRBV30 and TRBJ1-5, reads SQTIHQWPATLVQPVGSPLSLECTVEGTSNPNLYWYRQAAGRGLQLLFYSVGIGQISSEVPQNLSASRPQDRQFILSSKKLLLSDSGFYLCAWSRDSNQPQHFGDGTRLSIL.

The chain carries TRBV7-9 and TRBJ2-7, with a possible D match to TRBD1 (6 bases). The germline gives CDR1 SEHNR, CDR2 FQNEAQ (reference sequence). Trimming took 4 bases from V and 0 from J, leaving 16 bases between them. The CDR3 totals 16 residues. CDR3 in amino acids: CASSYLGAPSSYEQYF. Here the CDR3 DNA reads TGTGCCAGCAGCTACCTGGGGGCTCCGAGCTCCTACGAGCAGTACTTC.

The chain links TRBV28 to TRBJ1-1, with D perhaps matching TRBD1 (5 bases). This CDR3 comprises 13 residues. Germline V gives CDR1 MDHEN, CDR2 SYDVKM. Trimming stripped 6 bases from V and 5 bases from J, with 13 bases between. The CDR3, as DNA: TGTGCCAGCAGACGTACAGGTGGAACTGAAGCTTTCTTT. Amino acids: CASRRTGGTEAFF.

This clone was detected only once. The chain is built from TRBV28 and TRBJ1-3; TRBD1 matches 9 bases. CDR3 length: 15 amino acids. The ends lost 5 bases at V and 5 bases at J; junction bases unmatched: 7. Looked up from germline, CDR1 is MDHEN and CDR2 is SYDVKM. CDR3 in DNA: TGTGCCAGCAGTCTATTCGGACAGGGGCGAAACACCATATATTTT. It translates to CASSLFGQGRNTIYF.

The chain is built from TRBV4-1 and TRBJ1-6; no clear D gene. CDR3 length equals 18 residues. V was clipped by 1 base and J by 0 bases, with 13 bases between them. CDR1 is MGHRA and CDR2 is YSYEKL in the germline V gene. This CDR3 is CASSQAEPGNSYNSPLHF. CDR3 nucleotides: TGCGCCAGCAGCCAAGCGGAACCAGGCAACTCCTATAATTCACCCCTCCACTTT.